Given below is one T cell receptor (beta chain) in context. The clone's antigen remains unknown. The sample holds no much larger clone one base away, and base qualities are not on file. V and J are truncated by 2 bases and 4 bases respectively, leaving an intervening sequence of 8 bases. The germline V gene (reference sequence) specifies MNHNY as CDR1 and SVGAGI as CDR2. Inclusive of the bounding cysteine and phenylalanine, the CDR3 is 14 residues long. Only the CDR3 part of the read is kept: 42 bases, read in frame from the first base. Healthy HIV-negative adults with no recently reported acute infections or vaccinations were included as donors. All donors were Caucasian adults living in Nashville, Tennessee, USA. Magnetic negative selection was used to enrich CD4+ T cells, after which naive cells were positively selected on CD45RA and the negative fraction became the memory subset. After blood collection by leukapheresis, PBMCs were isolated using Ficoll-Histopaque density gradient centrifugation and then cryopreserved in the vapor phase of liquid nitrogen. Purity and quantity of every magnetically sorted T cell population were checked by analytical flow cytometry. Each sorted fraction had its genomic DNA isolated and then quantified by UV absorbance on a Nanodrop 2000c.

This record comes from a study of shared clonotypes between healthy human individuals (dated by TCRdb to about 2020). Background for the entire study: The cohort comprised a couple of women and a few men aged 18 to 49 years. For each donor, CD4 naive and CD4 memory were each given three plates, CD8 naive was given two plates, and CD8 memory was given one plate. To estimate repertoire size and how much clonotypes are shared between individuals, the study performed deep sequencing of blood TCR repertoires from a few healthy adults. To increase sequencing depth and limit assay-specific biases, different laboratories used diverse techniques to prepare libraries and sequence TCR repertoires. Each donor's leukapheresis produced roughly between roughly 0.85 and 9.5 billion PBMCs. General conclusions and limits of the study: The genetic and exposure-history diversity represented was limited by the small number of donors. Higher generation probabilities were observed for clonotypes shared by all four sorted-subset donors than for non-shared clonotypes. Across four donors, about 5.2% of naive CD4, 3% to 4% of naive CD8, approximately 2.5% of memory CD4, and 0.4% of memory CD8 clonotypes were shared. Estimated clonotype richness was generally larger for naive than for memory subsets. Pairwise subsampling indicated that sequencing depth was expected to affect the degree of clonotype sharing among donors. Even with the large sequencing depth, rarefaction of the sorted-subset datasets indicated that sequencing was incomplete. Sampling was limited to blood, and TCR repertoires in tissue likely differ from TCR repertoires in blood.

Using the deep immunoSEQ assay, TCR CDR3 regions were amplified from genomic DNA by multiplex PCR. Extracted genomic DNA from each cell subset was distributed evenly across all wells of several immunoSEQ 96-well plates, and each plate was treated as a replicate. For sorted subsets, about 0.2 ug genomic DNA, equal to tens of thousands of T cell genomes, was loaded into each replicate PCR. The purified libraries were quantified using a Qubit 3.0 fluorometer, sized with a Bioanalyzer 2100, and then quantified again using the KAPA Library Quantification kit. Every immunoSEQ 96-well plate was sequenced on a separate single-read 150-cycle Illumina NextSeq 550 flow cell. The authors' pipeline ran thus. Because the immunoSEQ output included only junctional sequences and no quality scores, the filtering could not be the same as the filtering used for full-length reads. To assign V/J genes and CDR3, sequences were annotated against IMGT germline references using PyIR, a Python wrapper for IgBLAST v1.9. Reads were removed for weak V/J assignments (E-value above 1e-6), missing CDR3, stop codons, out-of-frame junctions, or ambiguous translated residues. V3J clonotypes were defined as sequences sharing the same inferred V gene, J gene, and CDR3 amino acid sequence. The percentage overlap between two repertoires was calculated by dividing the number of shared unique clonotypes by the size of the smaller repertoire. Three approaches were used to assess repertoire richness: RTK rarefaction, the Chao1 estimator, and Recon v2.1 estimates of unobserved clonotypes. For all TCRbeta clonotypes obtained by the gDNA method from several donors, generation probabilities were computed with OLGA. TCRdb obtained this table from immuneACCESS and retained in-frame rearrangements with V and J assigned. These tables miss some clones; where compared with another copy, unresolved V genes account for less than half of the shortfall, and the remainder is unexplained. The V and J calls and clone size come from that table; D and trimming were worked out from the DNA. Across this sample there are about 2.4 million clones, with over 85% seen only once. 0.13% to 0.15% of the sample lies in the top ten.

The sequence joins TRBV6-6 to TRBJ1-4, and the D gene may be TRBD1, 6 bases matching. Sequencing was performed on naive CD4+ T cells sorted from blood. The sample's cell subset or site label, in plain terms: CD45RA+ positively selected. The TCR was taken from a man between 18 and 29 years old in good health. The CDR3 protein: CASSYGQSNEKLFF. The nucleotide sequence reads as follows: TGTGCCAGCAGTTACGGACAGAGTAATGAAAAACTGTTTTTT.